This T cell receptor (beta chain) was identified during a study of shared clonotypes between healthy human individuals. Several immunoSEQ plates received, in even portions, the genomic DNA of each subset. Every unsorted PBMC PCR replicate was loaded with 250 to 300 ng DNA, about 30,000 T cell genomes. Methods used by the authors: For the immunoSEQ data, sequences were junction-only without quality scores, so filtering differed. Libraries were prepared by immunoSEQ multiplex PCR; TCRdb keeps only in-frame clonotypes and omits some of them. The DNA was the basis for D and trimming; V, J and clone size are from that table. The profile covers about 490,000 clones, with 70% to 80% appearing a single time and around 13% taken by the ten largest. The CDR3 contains 15 residues. Germline V gene lookup returns CDR1 MNHEY and CDR2 SMNVEV (reference sequence). Donors were healthy HIV-negative adults without recently reported acute infections or vaccinations.

V usage is TRBV27 and J usage is TRBJ2-5; 12 bases are shared with TRBD2. The DNA end lines up better with TRBJ2-7; the J call may be wrong. This receptor was obtained from a middle-aged woman in good health. Some clones in this sample may be carry-over from other donors' samples. The sequenced sample was PBMCs. This chain's CDR3 is CASSPGLAGLYEQYF. In nucleotides, the CDR3 is TGTGCCAGCAGTCCCGGACTAGCGGGACTCTACGAGCAGTACTTC.